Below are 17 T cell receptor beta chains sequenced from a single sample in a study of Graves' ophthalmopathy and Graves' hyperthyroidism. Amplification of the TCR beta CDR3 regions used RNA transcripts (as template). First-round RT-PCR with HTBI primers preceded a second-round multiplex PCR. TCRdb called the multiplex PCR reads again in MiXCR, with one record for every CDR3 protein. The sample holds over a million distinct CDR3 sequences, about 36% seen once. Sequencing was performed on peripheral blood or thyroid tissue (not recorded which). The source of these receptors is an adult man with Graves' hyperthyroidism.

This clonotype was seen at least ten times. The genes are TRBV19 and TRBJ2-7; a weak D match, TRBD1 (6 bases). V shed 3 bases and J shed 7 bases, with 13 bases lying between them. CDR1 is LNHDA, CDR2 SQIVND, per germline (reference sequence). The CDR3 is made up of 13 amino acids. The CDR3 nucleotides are TGTGCCAGTAGTATGGGGGCCATGGGTGAGCAGTACTTC. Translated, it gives CASSMGAMGEQYF.

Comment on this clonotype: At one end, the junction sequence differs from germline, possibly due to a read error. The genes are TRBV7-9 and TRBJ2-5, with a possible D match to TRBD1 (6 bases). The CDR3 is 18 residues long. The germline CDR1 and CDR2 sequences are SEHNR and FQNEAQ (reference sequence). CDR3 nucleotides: TGTGCCGGCAGCTTAGGAGCCGGGACAACCAAAAGGCGGGAGACCCAGTACTTC. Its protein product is CAGSLGAGTTKRRETQYF.

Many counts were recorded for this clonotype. The CDR3 nucleotides read TGTGCCAGCAGTGACCGCTACACCGGGGAGCTGTTTTTT. Encoded protein: CASSDRYTGELFF. V usage is TRBV6-4 and J usage is TRBJ2-2; D ambiguous. Germline CDR1 reads MRHNA; CDR2 reads SNTAGT. Trimming stripped 2 bases from V and 3 bases from J, with 4 bases between. The CDR3 has 13 amino acids.

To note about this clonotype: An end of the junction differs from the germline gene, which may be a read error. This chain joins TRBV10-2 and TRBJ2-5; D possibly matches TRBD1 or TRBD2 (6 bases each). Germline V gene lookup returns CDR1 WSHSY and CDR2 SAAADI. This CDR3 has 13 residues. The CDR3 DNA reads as TGCGCCGGCAGTGAGAGGGGGAGGGAGACCCAGTACTTC. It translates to CAGSERGRETQYF.

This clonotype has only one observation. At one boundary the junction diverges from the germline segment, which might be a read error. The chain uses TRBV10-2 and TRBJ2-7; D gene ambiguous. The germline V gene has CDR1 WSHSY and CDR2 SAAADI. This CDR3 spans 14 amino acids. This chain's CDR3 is CASSPPKGAYEQYF. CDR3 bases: TGTGCCAGCTCACCACCGAAGGGCGCCTACGAGCAGTACTTC.

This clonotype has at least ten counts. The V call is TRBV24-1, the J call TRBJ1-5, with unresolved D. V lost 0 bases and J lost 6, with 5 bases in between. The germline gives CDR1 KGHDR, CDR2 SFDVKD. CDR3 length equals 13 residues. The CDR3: CATSDLRVQPQHF. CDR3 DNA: TGTGCCACCAGTGATTTGCGTGTTCAGCCCCAGCATTTT.

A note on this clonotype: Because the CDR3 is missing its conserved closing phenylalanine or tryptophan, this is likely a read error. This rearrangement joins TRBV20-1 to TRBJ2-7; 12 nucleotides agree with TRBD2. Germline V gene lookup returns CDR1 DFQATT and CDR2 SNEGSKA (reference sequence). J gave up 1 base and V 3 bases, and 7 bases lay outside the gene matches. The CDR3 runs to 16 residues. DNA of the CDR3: TGCAGTGCTAGCGGACCGACTAGCGGGAGTTCCTACGAGCAGTACCTC. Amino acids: CSASGPTSGSSYEQYL.

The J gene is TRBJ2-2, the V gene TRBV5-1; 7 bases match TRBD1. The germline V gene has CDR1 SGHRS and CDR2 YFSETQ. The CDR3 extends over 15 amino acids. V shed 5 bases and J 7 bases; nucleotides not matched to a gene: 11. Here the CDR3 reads CASRPGQVGVGELFF. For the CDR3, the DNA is TGCGCCAGCAGACCAGGACAGGTTGGAGTCGGGGAGCTGTTTTTT.

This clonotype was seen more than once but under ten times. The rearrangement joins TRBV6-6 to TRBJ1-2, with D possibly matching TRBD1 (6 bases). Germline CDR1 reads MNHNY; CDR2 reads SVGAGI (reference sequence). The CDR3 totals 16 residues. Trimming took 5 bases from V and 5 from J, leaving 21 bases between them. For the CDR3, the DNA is TGTGCCAGCAGTCCCTCCATGGGACACCTCGCATATGGCTACACCTTC. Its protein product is CASSPSMGHLAYGYTF.

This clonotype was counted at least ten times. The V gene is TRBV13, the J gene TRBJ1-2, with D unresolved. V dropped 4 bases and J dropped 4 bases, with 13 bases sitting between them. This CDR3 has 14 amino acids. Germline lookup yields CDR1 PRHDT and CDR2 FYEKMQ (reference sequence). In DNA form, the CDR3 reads TGTGCCAGCAGCTCAAGGATGGTAACCTATGGCTACACCTTC. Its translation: CASSSRMVTYGYTF.

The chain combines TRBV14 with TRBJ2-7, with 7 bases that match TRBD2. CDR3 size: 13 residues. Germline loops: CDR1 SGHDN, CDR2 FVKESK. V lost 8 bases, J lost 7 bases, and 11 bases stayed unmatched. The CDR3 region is CASCPPGGREQYF. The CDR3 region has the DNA TGTGCCAGCTGCCCTCCCGGGGGGAGAGAGCAGTACTTC.

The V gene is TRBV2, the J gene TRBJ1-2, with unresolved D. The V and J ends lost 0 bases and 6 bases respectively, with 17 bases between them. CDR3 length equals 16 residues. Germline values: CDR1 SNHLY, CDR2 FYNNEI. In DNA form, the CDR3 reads TGTGCCAGCAGTGAAGCGCTGGAGGCCACCGGGGATGGCTACACCTTC. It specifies CASSEALEATGDGYTF.

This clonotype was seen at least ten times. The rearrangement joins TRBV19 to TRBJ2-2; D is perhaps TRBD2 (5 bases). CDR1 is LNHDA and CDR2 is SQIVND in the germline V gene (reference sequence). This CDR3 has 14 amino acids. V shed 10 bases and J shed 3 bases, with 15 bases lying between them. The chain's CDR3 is CATKGGRHTGELFF. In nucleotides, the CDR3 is TGTGCCACTAAGGGCGGGCGTCACACCGGGGAGCTGTTTTTT. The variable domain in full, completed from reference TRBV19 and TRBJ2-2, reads DGGITQSPKYLFRKEGQNVTLSCEQNLNHDAMYWYRQDPGQGLRLIYYSQIVNDFQKGDIAEGYSVSREKKESFPLTVTSAQKNPTAFYLCATKGGRHTGELFFGEGSRLTVL.

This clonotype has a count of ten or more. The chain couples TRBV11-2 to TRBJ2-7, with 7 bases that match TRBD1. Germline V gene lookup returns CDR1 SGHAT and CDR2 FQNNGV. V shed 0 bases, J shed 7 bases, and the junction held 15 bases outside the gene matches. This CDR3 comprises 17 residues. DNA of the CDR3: TGTGCCAGCAGCTTAGAAGGGGGCGGTGGGGGCTCTCGGGAGCAGTACTTC. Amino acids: CASSLEGGGGGSREQYF.

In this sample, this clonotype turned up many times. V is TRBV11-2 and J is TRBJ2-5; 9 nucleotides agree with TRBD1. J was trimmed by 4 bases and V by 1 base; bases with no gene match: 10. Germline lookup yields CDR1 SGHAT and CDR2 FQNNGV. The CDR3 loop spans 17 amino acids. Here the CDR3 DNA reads TGTGCCAGCAGCTTAGTAGGCGGGACAGGGAGTGCAGAGACCCAGTACTTC. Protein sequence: CASSLVGGTGSAETQYF. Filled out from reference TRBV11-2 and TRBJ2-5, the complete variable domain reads EAGVAQSPRYKIIEKRQSVAFWCNPISGHATLYWYQQILGQGPKLLIQFQNNGVVDDSQLPKDRFSAERLKGVDSTLKIQPAKLEDSAVYLCASSLVGGTGSAETQYFGPGTRLLVL.

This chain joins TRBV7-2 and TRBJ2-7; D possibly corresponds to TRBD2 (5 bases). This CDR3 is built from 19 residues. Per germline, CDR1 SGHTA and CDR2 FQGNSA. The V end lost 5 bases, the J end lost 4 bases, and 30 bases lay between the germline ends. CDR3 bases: TGTGCCAGCAGCCCCACCTCCTTACGGCGGCGGGTGGATCTTTACGAGCAGTACTTC. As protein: CASSPTSLRRRVDLYEQYF. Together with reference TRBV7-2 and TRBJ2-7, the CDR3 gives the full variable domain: GAGVSQSPSNKVTEKGKDVELRCDPISGHTALYWYRQSLGQGLEFLIYFQGNSAPDKSGLPSDRFSAERTGGSVSTLTIQRTQQEDSAVYLCASSPTSLRRRVDLYEQYFGPGTRLTVT.

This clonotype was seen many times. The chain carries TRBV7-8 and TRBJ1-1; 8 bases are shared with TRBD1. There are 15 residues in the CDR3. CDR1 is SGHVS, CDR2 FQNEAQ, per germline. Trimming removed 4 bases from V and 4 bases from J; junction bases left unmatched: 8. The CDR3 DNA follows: TGTGCCAGCAGCTCGCGGACAGGGTCTATCACTGAAGCTTTCTTT. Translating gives CASSSRTGSITEAFF.